The 15 T cell receptor beta chains below were found in one sample sequenced in a study of spatial heterogeneity in lung cancer. No cognate antigen is known for these TCRs. As to time point: sample taken at primary tumor resection. TCRdb passed the 5' RACE reads through MiXCR, listing each CDR3 protein once. The sample holds roughly 5,000 distinct CDR3 sequences, 6% to 7.5% seen once. General study results and limits: Higher tumor mutation counts went along with higher counts of expanded intratumoral alpha and beta TCRs.

This specimen consisted of lung tumor tissue, obtained at surgery. These receptors all come from a female donor with early-stage non-small cell lung cancer.

This clonotype was recorded at least ten times. Being off target in a library aimed at alpha chains, this beta chain has a size of little meaning. V and J are TRBV5-1 and TRBJ2-1, with D tentatively TRBD2 (6 bases). Per the germline V gene, CDR1 is SGHRS and CDR2 is YFSETQ. Trimming stripped 2 bases from V and 5 bases from J, with 14 bases between. The CDR3 has 15 residues. DNA for the CDR3: TGCGCCAGCAGCTTCGAGGGGAGGTGGGACAATGAGCAGTTCTTC. Translated: CASSFEGRWDNEQFF.

This clonotype was counted many times. The library was built for alpha chains, so this beta chain is an off-target read and its size means little. V usage is TRBV20-1 and J usage is TRBJ1-1; D gene ambiguous. Trimming shortened V by 6 bases and J by 1 base, and 12 bases separated the two germline ends. Germline-derived CDR1 and CDR2 are DFQATT and SNEGSKA (reference sequence). This CDR3 contains 13 residues. The CDR3 loop reads CSAQTVSNTEAFF. In DNA form, the CDR3 reads TGCAGTGCGCAAACTGTGTCGAACACTGAAGCTTTCTTT.

By share of the sample, this clonotype is medium-sized. With the library built for alpha chains, this beta chain is off target and its frequency is not meaningful. The chain joins TRBV2 to TRBJ2-7; D tentatively reads TRBD1 or TRBD2 (5 bases each). The CDR3 is 13 amino acids. Between the trimmed V and J ends, which lost 6 bases and 2 bases, there was a span of 11 bases. CDR1 and CDR2 (germline): SNHLY, FYNNEI. The CDR3 DNA sequence: TGTGCCAGCAGGGGGACGGAGCCCTACGAGCAGTACTTC. This gives the protein CASRGTEPYEQYF.

The sample holds many counts of this clonotype. Since the library was made to target alpha chains, this beta chain is a stray read and its abundance is not meaningful. CDR3 sequence reads: CSVRLLDGYTF. For the CDR3, the DNA is TGCAGCGTGAGGCTGCTGGATGGCTACACCTTC. The gene calls are TRBV29-1 and TRBJ1-2, with D hard to call. CDR1 SQVTM and CDR2 ANQGSEA come from the germline V gene. The ends were cut back, 6 bases at V and 6 bases at J, with 11 bases in the middle. The CDR3 contains 11 residues.

In regard to this clonotype: This beta chain is a stray sequence in a library constructed for alpha chains; its clone size is not meaningful. This chain connects TRBV20-1 to TRBJ1-1; 7 bases agree with TRBD1. The germline V gene has CDR1 DFQATT and CDR2 SNEGSKA (reference sequence). Trimming took 1 base from V and 10 from J; bases not matched to a gene: 0. This CDR3 contains 10 residues. The CDR3 DNA follows: TGCAGTGCTAGAGCAGGGGGAGCTTTCTTT. It codes for CSARAGGAFF.

This clonotype was seen repeatedly, ten times or more. Since the library was made to target alpha chains, this beta chain is a stray read and its abundance is not meaningful. The chain links TRBV3-1 to TRBJ1-1; no definite D call. Trimming stripped 5 bases from V and 6 bases from J, with 13 bases between. CDR1 is LGHDT and CDR2 is YNNKEL in the germline V gene (reference sequence). The CDR3 consists of 13 residues. The CDR3 DNA sequence: TGTGCCAGCAGCTACCAGAGGAGGGCTGAAGCTTTCTTT. It yields the protein CASSYQRRAEAFF.

The sample holds many counts of this clonotype. This beta chain is a stray sequence in a library constructed for alpha chains; its clone size is not meaningful. The chain couples TRBV6-2 or TRBV6-3 to TRBJ1-5; D is unresolved. V was shortened by 3 bases and J by 3 bases, with 12 bases between the two germline ends. This CDR3 region has 15 residues. CDR1 MNHEY and CDR2 SVGEGT come from the germline V gene. CDR3 region: CASSYPGGDNQPQHF. In nucleotides, the CDR3 is TGTGCCAGCAGTTATCCCGGCGGTGACAATCAGCCCCAGCATTTT.

This clonotype was counted ten times or more. Being off target in a library aimed at alpha chains, this beta chain has a size of little meaning. The rearrangement links TRBV7-9 to TRBJ1-1; TRBD1 matches at 7 bases. This CDR3 has 15 amino acids. The trim removed 2 bases at V and 3 bases at J, leaving 6 bases unmatched. Germline lookup yields CDR1 SEHNR and CDR2 FQNEAQ (reference sequence). In nucleotides, the CDR3 is TGTGCCAGCAGCTTAAAAAGGGGGCGAGACACTGAAGCTTTCTTT. It is translated as CASSLKRGRDTEAFF.

The sample holds many counts of this clonotype. This beta chain is an unintended read in a library built for alpha chains; its size means little. V and J are TRBV2 and TRBJ1-1, with unresolved D. V was shortened by 6 bases and J by 1 base, with 9 bases between the two germline ends. CDR3 length equals 13 residues. CDR1 and CDR2 from the germline V gene are SNHLY and FYNNEI. The CDR3 spells CASSQRGNTEAFF. The CDR3 DNA is TGTGCCAGCAGCCAGCGGGGGAACACTGAAGCTTTCTTT.

This clonotype rates as medium-sized. This beta chain represents an off-target read in a library built for alpha chains; its size is of limited meaning. The chain is built from TRBV27 and TRBJ2-3; TRBD2 might be the D (6 bases). The CDR3 length is 15 residues. V lost 7 bases and J 1 base, leaving 15 bases between the germline ends. The V gene's germline CDR1 is MNHEY and CDR2 SMNVEV (reference sequence). The CDR3 coding sequence is TGTGCCAGCAACCATCCCGGGACTGGCACAGATACGCAGTATTTT. It yields the protein CASNHPGTGTDTQYF.

This clonotype is deemed medium-sized (0.01 to 0.1%). This beta chain is an off-target read within a library intended for alpha chains, so its frequency means little. The chain has TRBV20-1 and TRBJ2-1; 9 positions agree with TRBD2. The trim removed 7 bases at V and 2 bases at J, leaving 9 bases unmatched. CDR3 length: 15 amino acids. Germline V gives CDR1 DFQATT, CDR2 SNEGSKA (reference sequence). The CDR3 nucleotides read TGCAGTGTTCCTAATAGCGGGAGCCCCTACAATGAGCAGTTCTTC. This sequence encodes CSVPNSGSPYNEQFF.

This clonotype was seen ten or more times. This beta chain is off target for a library built for alpha chains, so its abundance means little. The chain has TRBV11-3 and TRBJ2-3, with 15 positions matching TRBD2. The J segment lost 4 bases and the V segment lost 5 bases, leaving 4 bases of the junction unmatched. The CDR3 spans 16 residues. The germline gives CDR1 SGHNT, CDR2 YENEEA. CDR3: CASSKGTSGRSDTQYF. In DNA form, the CDR3 reads TGTGCCAGCAGCAAAGGGACTAGCGGGAGGTCAGATACGCAGTATTTT.

This clonotype was seen at least ten times. Since it is a stray read in a library aimed at alpha chains, this beta chain has a size that is not meaningful. V and J are TRBV10-3 and TRBJ1-4; perhaps TRBD1 as D (6 bases). V was pared by 5 bases and J by 8 bases, with 15 bases between. This CDR3 has 14 residues. Germline V gene data show CDR1 as ENHRY and CDR2 as SYGVKD. CDR3 nucleotide sequence: TGTGCCATCAGTCGACAGGAAAAAGGGGAAAAACTGTTTTTT. This translates into CAISRQEKGEKLFF.

This clonotype was found many times. This beta chain represents an off-target read in a library built for alpha chains; its size is of limited meaning. The J gene is TRBJ2-3, the V gene TRBV2; D is uncertain. CDR1 and CDR2 (germline): SNHLY, FYNNEI. This CDR3 contains 15 residues. Between the trimmed V and J ends, which lost 2 bases and 1 base, there was a span of 10 bases. In DNA form, the CDR3 reads TGTGCCAGCAGTGAATCGGGCAGTCGCACAGATACGCAGTATTTT. Residues: CASSESGSRTDTQYF.

In this sample, this clonotype turned up many times. A library prepared for alpha chains yielded this beta chain as an off-target read; its size is of little meaning. The chain couples TRBV5-6 to TRBJ1-5; D gene unclear. Trimming cost V 3 bases and J 1 base, with 14 bases left between them. Germline CDR1 is SGHDT and CDR2 is YYEEEE. The CDR3 runs 16 residues. CDR3 sequence (DNA): TGTGCCAGCAGCTCACTCAAACTGGGGAGCAATCAGCCCCAGCATTTT. Its translation: CASSSLKLGSNQPQHF.